Below are 25 T cell receptor beta chains sequenced from a single sample in a study of blood T cells in healthy people across ages. Next came a second PCR, run for roughly 7 to 12 cycles, which used a sample-barcoded 5' primer along with a J-beta primer mix. TCRdb recomputed calls from the 5' RACE reads with MiXCR, one row per CDR3 protein. This table holds 1.5 million or so distinct CDR3 sequences, roughly 40% found once. The material sequenced was blood. The origin of the receptors is a woman between 18 and 30 years old in good health.

As concerns this clonotype: A much larger clonotype is one base distant, so this may be a read error. This sequence joins TRBV12-3 or TRBV12-4 and TRBJ2-7; D possibly corresponds to TRBD1 (5 bases). The CDR3 has 13 amino acids. The V end was cut by 7 bases, the J end by 7 bases, with 17 bases between. CDR3 in DNA: TGTGCCAGCAACCAGAACTGGGGCAGTGAGCAGTACTTC. This encodes CASNQNWGSEQYF.

This clonotype was counted a single time. V usage is TRBV28 and J usage is TRBJ1-2; D gene uncertain. Trimming pared 8 bases from V and 2 bases from J, leaving 6 bases between. Germline V gene lookup returns CDR1 MDHEN and CDR2 SYDVKM. This CDR3 contains 11 residues. This CDR3 reads CASHLNYGYTF. Here the CDR3 DNA reads TGTGCCAGCCATCTAAACTATGGCTACACCTTC.

This clonotype was recorded a few times. The V gene is TRBV29-1, the J gene TRBJ2-5, with D tentatively TRBD2 (6 bases). CDR3 size: 13 residues. Germline V CDR1 and CDR2: SQVTM, ANQGSEA. Trimming pared 6 bases from V and 2 bases from J, leaving 13 bases between. The CDR3 region is CSVRDPAQETQYF. The CDR3 DNA is TGCAGCGTGCGGGACCCTGCACAAGAGACCCAGTACTTC.

Only a few counts were recorded for this clonotype. This chain joins TRBV6-5 and TRBJ1-5; D remains unclear. Per the germline V gene, CDR1 is MNHEY and CDR2 is SVGAGI. Trimming pared 6 bases from V and 3 bases from J, leaving 6 bases between. The CDR3 sequence is 12 residues long. CDR3 amino acids: CASRHVNQPQHF. The DNA of the CDR3 is TGTGCCAGCAGACATGTCAATCAGCCCCAGCATTTT.

The chain uses TRBV18 and TRBJ2-7; 8 bases fit TRBD1. This CDR3 has 16 amino acids. With 0 bases clipped from V and 5 bases from J, the junction kept 9 bases outside the gene matches. Germline-derived CDR1 and CDR2 are KGHSH and LQKENI. CDR3 amino acids: CASSPPISGQGNEQYF. The CDR3 DNA is TGTGCCAGCTCACCACCTATTTCCGGACAGGGTAACGAGCAGTACTTC.

The V call is TRBV6-1, the J call TRBJ2-5, with D perhaps TRBD2 (7 bases). The germline gives CDR1 MNHNS, CDR2 SASEGT. Trimming removed 2 bases from V and 12 bases from J, with 13 bases in between. The CDR3 sequence is 12 residues long. The CDR3 reads CASSERVGGEYF. CDR3 nucleotide sequence: TGTGCCAGCAGTGAAAGGGTAGGGGGGGAGTACTTC.

This clonotype was recorded only once. The gene calls are TRBV25-1 and TRBJ2-6; D unresolved. V was trimmed by 9 bases and J by 0 bases, leaving 18 bases between them. This CDR3 is 17 amino acids long. Germline V lookup: CDR1 MGHDK, CDR2 SYGVNS. CDR3 residues: CASSSSGLGSGANVLTF. The CDR3 DNA sequence: TGTGCCAGTAGCAGTTCGGGTTTGGGCTCTGGGGCCAACGTCCTGACTTTC.

This clonotype was observed a handful of times. This chain connects TRBV7-8 to TRBJ2-7; D might be TRBD1 (6 bases). Germline loops: CDR1 SGHVS, CDR2 FQNEAQ. V was shortened by 4 bases and J by 3 bases, with 13 bases between the two germline ends. The CDR3 runs 14 residues. CDR3 sequence: CASSSGTRVYEQYF. As DNA, the CDR3 is TGTGCCAGCAGCTCGGGGACACGAGTCTACGAGCAGTACTTC.

This clonotype was counted a few times. This chain uses TRBV28 with TRBJ2-5; 8 bases align to TRBD1. In germline, CDR1 is MDHEN, CDR2 SYDVKM. The J segment lost 0 bases and the V segment lost 6 bases, leaving 6 bases of the junction unmatched. The CDR3 has 15 amino acids. Written as DNA, the CDR3 is TGTGCCAGCAGCCGCGGACAGGGCGACCAAGAGACCCAGTACTTC. Translation gives CASSRGQGDQETQYF.

This clonotype was counted a few times. The V call is TRBV4-1, the J call TRBJ2-7; D is ambiguous. The V end was cut by 2 bases, the J end by 3 bases, with 5 bases between. The CDR3 is 12 residues long. Germline V gene sequence: CDR1 MGHRA, CDR2 YSYEKL. In DNA form, the CDR3 reads TGCGCCAGCAGCCAAAACGTCTACGAGCAGTACTTC. This translates into CASSQNVYEQYF.

This chain uses TRBV20-1 with TRBJ2-1, with TRBD1 matching over 8 bases. Germline V gene data show CDR1 as DFQATT and CDR2 as SNEGSKA (reference sequence). The J segment lost 5 bases and the V segment lost 6 bases, leaving 6 bases of the junction unmatched. This CDR3 has 13 residues. This CDR3 is CSAAWDRNNEQFF. As DNA, the CDR3 is TGCAGTGCGGCCTGGGACAGGAACAATGAGCAGTTCTTC.

This clonotype was picked up a small number of times. This chain joins TRBV27 and TRBJ2-7, with unresolved D. This CDR3 has 13 residues. CDR1 and CDR2 from the germline V gene are MNHEY and SMNVEV (reference sequence). V was pared by 2 bases and J by 4 bases, with 9 bases between. CDR3 DNA: TGTGCCAGCAGTTTAGCTATCCCGTACGAGCAGTACTTC. As protein: CASSLAIPYEQYF.

The chain has TRBV5-1 and TRBJ2-2; 9 bases agree with TRBD2. V gave up 0 bases and J gave up 5 bases; unmatched junction bases: 8. Germline loops: CDR1 SGHRS, CDR2 YFSETQ. This CDR3 contains 17 residues. Here the CDR3 reads CASSLELAGPGTGELFF. CDR3 nucleotides: TGCGCCAGCAGCTTGGAACTAGCGGGTCCTGGAACCGGGGAGCTGTTTTTT.

The chain recombines TRBV4-2 with TRBJ2-5; D is perhaps TRBD2 (5 bases). Trimming took off 4 bases at V and 1 base at J, with 19 bases between the two ends. The germline CDR1 and CDR2 sequences are LGHNA and YNFKEQ. The length of the CDR3 is 17 residues. CDR3 sequence reads: CASSLESPLGIQETQYF. For the CDR3, the DNA is TGTGCCAGCAGCCTAGAATCCCCACTCGGGATCCAAGAGACCCAGTACTTC.

The chain uses TRBV7-8 and TRBJ2-7, with 10 bases matching TRBD2. CDR1 and CDR2 (germline): SGHVS, FQNEAQ. J gave up 4 bases and V 5 bases, and 11 bases lay outside the gene matches. This CDR3 has 16 residues. The CDR3 is CASSHDLTSGDYEQYF. The CDR3 DNA is TGTGCCAGCAGCCACGATCTAACTAGCGGGGATTACGAGCAGTACTTC.

Concerning this clonotype itself: The conserved final phenylalanine or tryptophan is absent from the CDR3, which likely points to a read error. The chain links TRBV10-3 to TRBJ2-1; 10 bases are shared with TRBD1. The CDR3 extends over 13 amino acids. Germline V lookup: CDR1 ENHRY, CDR2 SYGVKD. CDR3: CSISESGQGEQFY. Here the CDR3 DNA reads TGTTCCATCAGTGAGTCAGGACAGGGGGAACAGTTCTAC.

V and J are TRBV2 and TRBJ2-3; D not resolved. Germline V CDR1 and CDR2: SNHLY, FYNNEI. With 8 bases removed from V and 6 bases from J, the gap between germline ends came to 15 bases. The CDR3 covers 13 residues. In DNA, the CDR3 is TGTGCCAGCTCCCGCACATGGCGGGATACGCAGTATTTT. Translated, it gives CASSRTWRDTQYF.

The J gene is TRBJ1-2, the V gene TRBV28, with 7 positions matching TRBD1. The CDR3 is 13 residues long. The trim removed 8 bases at V and 3 bases at J, leaving 6 bases unmatched. CDR1 MDHEN and CDR2 SYDVKM come from the germline V gene. CDR3 in DNA: TGTGCCAGCCGCTCAGGGGGACACTATGGCTACACCTTC. Its translation is CASRSGGHYGYTF.

The chain links TRBV6-6 to TRBJ2-3; 8 bases map to TRBD2. Trimming at V came to 6 bases and at J to 2 bases, leaving 10 bases not matched to a gene. Germline values: CDR1 MNHNY, CDR2 SVGAGI (reference sequence). The length of the CDR3 is 16 residues. CDR3 sequence reads: CASRRGSGDPTDTQYF. The CDR3, as DNA: TGTGCCAGCAGAAGGGGTAGCGGGGATCCCACAGATACGCAGTATTTT.

In nucleotides, the CDR3 is TGCAGTGCTAGAAGTAGCGGGGCGGTGAACACCGGGGAGCTGTTTTTT. This translates into CSARSSGAVNTGELFF. The chain has TRBV20-1 and TRBJ2-2; 8 bases agree with TRBD2. Germline-derived CDR1 and CDR2 are DFQATT and SNEGSKA (reference sequence). Trimming cost V 2 bases and J 1 base; bases outside gene matches: 6. The CDR3 contains 16 residues.

The table lists this clonotype with a few counts. This chain connects TRBV11-1 to TRBJ1-1; weak D call: TRBD1 (6 bases). There are 15 residues in the CDR3. Germline values: CDR1 SGHAT, CDR2 FQDESV (reference sequence). Trimming stripped 1 base from V and 7 bases from J, with 16 bases between. The CDR3 sequence is CASSLVHRDSIEAFF. CDR3 DNA sequence: TGTGCCAGCAGCTTAGTCCACAGGGATTCCATTGAAGCTTTCTTT.

V gene TRBV7-9 combines with J gene TRBJ2-2; D not certain. Trimming left V 5 bases short and J 4 bases short, with 8 bases between. CDR1 SEHNR and CDR2 FQNEAQ come from the germline V gene (reference sequence). The CDR3 extends over 13 amino acids. The CDR3 here is CASSPAVTGELFF. The CDR3 bases are TGTGCCAGCAGCCCCGCCGTCACCGGGGAGCTGTTTTTT.

This clonotype was seen a few times. This chain joins TRBV6-5 and TRBJ2-7; D perhaps matches TRBD1 (6 bases). The CDR3 is 15 residues long. In germline, CDR1 is MNHEY, CDR2 SVGAGI. V lost 5 bases to trimming and J lost 5 bases, with 19 bases between them. The CDR3 here is CASSPLAQGPNEQYF. The DNA for the CDR3 is TGTGCCAGCAGTCCCCTTGCTCAGGGGCCCAACGAGCAGTACTTC.

This clonotype was observed a single time. The chain employs TRBV3-1 and TRBJ2-3; D might be TRBD2 (6 bases). The CDR3 has 13 residues. Germline values: CDR1 LGHDT, CDR2 YNNKEL (reference sequence). Trimming took 4 bases from V and 4 from J, leaving 9 bases between them. The DNA for the CDR3 is TGTGCCAGCAGCCGACTAGGGGCAGATACGCAGTATTTT. Its translation: CASSRLGADTQYF.

The V and J genes are TRBV18 and TRBJ1-2; 7 nucleotides agree with TRBD1. CDR1 is KGHSH and CDR2 is LQKENI in the germline V gene. The trim removed 2 bases at V and 4 bases at J, leaving 7 bases unmatched. The CDR3 is made up of 15 amino acids. Written as DNA, the CDR3 is TGTGCCAGCTCACCAACAGGGGCATCGATCTATGGCTACACCTTC. Protein product: CASSPTGASIYGYTF.